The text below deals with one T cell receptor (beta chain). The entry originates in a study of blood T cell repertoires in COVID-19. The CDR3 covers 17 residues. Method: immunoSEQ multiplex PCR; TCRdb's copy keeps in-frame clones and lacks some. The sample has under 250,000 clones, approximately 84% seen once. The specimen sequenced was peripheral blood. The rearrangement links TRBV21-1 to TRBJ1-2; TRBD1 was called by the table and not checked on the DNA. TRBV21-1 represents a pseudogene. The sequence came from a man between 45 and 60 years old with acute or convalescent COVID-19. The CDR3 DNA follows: TGTGCCAGCAGCACCGGGGACAGCAACGTTCTAAGAGATGGCTACACCTTC. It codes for CASSTGDSNVLRDGYTF.